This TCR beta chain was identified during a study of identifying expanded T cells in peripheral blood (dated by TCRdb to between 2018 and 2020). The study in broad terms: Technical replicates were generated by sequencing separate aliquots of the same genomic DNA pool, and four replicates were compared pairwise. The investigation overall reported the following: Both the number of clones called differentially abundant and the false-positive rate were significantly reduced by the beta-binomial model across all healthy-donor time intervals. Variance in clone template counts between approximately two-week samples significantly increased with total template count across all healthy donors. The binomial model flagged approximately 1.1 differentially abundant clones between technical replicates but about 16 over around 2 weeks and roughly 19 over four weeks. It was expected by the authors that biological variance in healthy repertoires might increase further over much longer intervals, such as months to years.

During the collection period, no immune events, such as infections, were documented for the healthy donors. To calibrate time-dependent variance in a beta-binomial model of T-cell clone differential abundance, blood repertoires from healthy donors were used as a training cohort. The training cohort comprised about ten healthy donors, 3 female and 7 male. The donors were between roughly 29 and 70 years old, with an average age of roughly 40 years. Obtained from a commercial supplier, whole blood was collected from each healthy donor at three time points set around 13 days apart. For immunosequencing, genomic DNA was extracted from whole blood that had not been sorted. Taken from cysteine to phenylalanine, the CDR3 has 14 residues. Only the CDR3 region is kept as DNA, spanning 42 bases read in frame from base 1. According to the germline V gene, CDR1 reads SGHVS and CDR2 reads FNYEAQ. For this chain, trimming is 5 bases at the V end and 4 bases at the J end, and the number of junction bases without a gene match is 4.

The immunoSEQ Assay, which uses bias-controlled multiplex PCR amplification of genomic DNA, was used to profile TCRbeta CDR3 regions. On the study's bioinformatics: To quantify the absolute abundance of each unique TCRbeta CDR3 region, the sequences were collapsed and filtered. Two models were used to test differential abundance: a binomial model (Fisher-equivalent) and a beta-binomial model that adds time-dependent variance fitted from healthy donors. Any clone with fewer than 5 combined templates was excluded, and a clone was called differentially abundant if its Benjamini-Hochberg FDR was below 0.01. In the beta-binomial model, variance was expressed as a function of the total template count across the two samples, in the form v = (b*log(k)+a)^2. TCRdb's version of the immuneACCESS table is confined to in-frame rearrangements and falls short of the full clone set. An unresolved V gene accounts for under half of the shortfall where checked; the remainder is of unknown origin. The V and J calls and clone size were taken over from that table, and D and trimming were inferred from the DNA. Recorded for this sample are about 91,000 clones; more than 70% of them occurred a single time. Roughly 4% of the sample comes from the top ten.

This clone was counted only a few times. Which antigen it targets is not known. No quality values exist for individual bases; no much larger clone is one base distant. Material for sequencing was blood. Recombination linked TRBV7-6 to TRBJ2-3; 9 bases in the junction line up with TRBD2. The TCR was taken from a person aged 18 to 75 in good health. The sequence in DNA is TGTGCCAGCAGCGGTAGCGGGAGCGCAGATACGCAGTATTTT. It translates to CASSGSGSADTQYF.